The entry below describes one T cell receptor beta chain. Authors' processing steps: Amplification of reference gene primers was used by the study to estimate nucleated cell counts. Produced via immunoSEQ multiplex PCR; TCRdb's table is partial and in-frame only. V, J and clone size derive from that table, while D and trimming were established from the DNA sequence. In the table there are 100,000 to 150,000 clones, roughly 90% of which are singletons. The data stem from a study of blood T cell repertoires in COVID-19. Study information: From T cells, B-cell-depleted T cells, or PBMCs came the material, which was cDNA or gDNA.

Trimming took off 3 bases at V and 0 bases at J, with 11 bases between the two ends. The CDR3 totals 14 residues. CDR1 is SQVTM and CDR2 is ANQGSEA in the germline V gene. The chain combines TRBV29-1 with TRBJ1-1; perhaps TRBD1 as D (5 bases). This receptor was obtained from a middle-aged man with active or convalescent COVID-19. The sample taken for sequencing was peripheral blood. The CDR3 region has the DNA TGCAGCGTTGATCTCGGGGGAATGAACACTGAAGCTTTCTTT. It is translated as CSVDLGGMNTEAFF.